Included here is one T cell receptor (beta chain) sequence, with context. The source of the sample is a study of blood T cell repertoires in COVID-19. Trimming removed 1 base at V and 8 bases at J, with 17 bases between. From germline, CDR1 is LGHDT and CDR2 YNNKEL (reference sequence). This CDR3 contains 16 residues. Method: immunoSEQ multiplex PCR; TCRdb's copy keeps in-frame clones and lacks some. The top ten clones hold 3.8% of a sample with 100,000 to 150,000 clones, over 70% of them seen once. Source material: peripheral blood. The source of this sequence is a woman between 50 and 59 years old with acute or convalescent COVID-19. The chain combines TRBV3-1 (or the pseudogene TRBV3-2) with TRBJ1-4; D may be TRBD1 (6 bases). DNA of the CDR3: TGTGCCAGCAGCCAAGTAAGGGTACTCCAGGGGGAAAAACTGTTTTTT. Translating it yields CASSQVRVLQGEKLFF.